These 26 T cell receptor beta chains were all obtained from the same sample, sequenced in a study of T cell repertoires in cytomegalovirus infection. Their specific antigens are unknown. MiXCR, applied by TCRdb to the reads, yields one record per CDR3 protein. This sample yields hundreds of thousands of distinct CDR3 sequences, of which around 30% are seen a single time; roughly an eighth belongs to the top ten. Sample: cultured CD8+ T cells from PBMCs, taken from culture after CMV antigen stimulation. Receptors originate from a human donor in good health (CMV status not recorded). Some clones in this sample may be carry-over from other donors' samples.

Regarding this clonotype: No conserved phenylalanine or tryptophan is present at the end of the CDR3, so a read error is the likely explanation. The chain carries TRBV28 and TRBJ1-2, with 11 bases matching TRBD1. The CDR3 consists of 17 residues. Germline V gene lookup returns CDR1 MDHEN and CDR2 SYDVKM. With V trimmed by 5 bases and J by 8 bases, 16 bases remained unmatched. CDR3 sequence reads: CASSPSVRTGGETGYTS. CDR3 coding DNA: TGTGCCAGCAGTCCATCCGTCCGGACAGGGGGCGAGACAGGCTACACCTCC.

The J gene is TRBJ2-2, the V gene TRBV7-4; D might be TRBD1 (6 bases). Germline V gives CDR1 SGHVT, CDR2 SQSDAQ. V dropped 5 bases and J dropped 6 bases, with 22 bases sitting between them. This CDR3 spans 17 amino acids. The CDR3 sequence is CASSGGLRGKGPGELFF. CDR3 nucleotide sequence: TGTGCCAGCAGCGGAGGCCTCAGGGGAAAGGGTCCCGGGGAGCTGTTTTTT.

This clonotype has at least ten counts. The CDR3 DNA reads as TGTGCCAGCAGCCAACAGGGCTACAATGAGCAGTTCTTC. Amino acids: CASSQQGYNEQFF. The V gene is TRBV7-9, the J gene TRBJ2-1; weak D call: TRBD1 (6 bases). Trimming pared 5 bases from V and 3 bases from J, leaving 8 bases between. The CDR3 totals 13 residues. Germline loops: CDR1 SEHNR, CDR2 FQNEAQ (reference sequence).

Turning to this clonotype: A junction boundary mismatches the germline segment, possibly from a read error. This sequence joins TRBV5-1 and TRBJ2-1; D is possibly TRBD2 (6 bases). The CDR3 loop spans 14 amino acids. Germline-derived CDR1 and CDR2 are SGHRS and YFSETQ. This CDR3 is CASGLRDGYNEQFF. CDR3 nucleotide sequence: TGCGCCAGCGGCTTGCGGGACGGATACAATGAGCAGTTCTTC.

The chain couples TRBV6-1 to TRBJ1-5; D may be TRBD1 (6 bases). V lost 8 bases and J lost 0, with 14 bases in between. The germline V gene has CDR1 MNHNS and CDR2 SASEGT. This CDR3 is 15 amino acids long. The DNA of the CDR3 is TGTGCCAGCCGATCGACAGGTTTTAGCAATCAGCCCCAGCATTTT. This encodes CASRSTGFSNQPQHF.

The table lists this clonotype with a few counts. The V and J genes are TRBV5-1 and TRBJ1-6, with a weak D call TRBD1 (5 bases). The CDR3 is made up of 14 amino acids. Per the germline V gene, CDR1 is SGHRS and CDR2 is YFSETQ. The germline V and J ends were trimmed by 7 bases and 9 bases, with 17 bases remaining between them. The CDR3 bases are TGCGCCAGCGCCCCTGAGGGGTACGGTTCACCCCTCCACTTT. Protein sequence: CASAPEGYGSPLHF.

The chain combines TRBV4-1 with TRBJ2-1, with 9 bases lining up with TRBD2. The CDR3 totals 18 residues. V dropped 5 bases and J dropped 2; count of bases not matched to a gene: 13. Germline assignment: CDR1 MGHRA and CDR2 YSYEKL. The CDR3 DNA follows: TGCGCCAGCAGCTTAAGAGGGTCCAGCGGGGGGCCCTACAATGAGCAGTTCTTC. Its protein product is CASSLRGSSGGPYNEQFF.

This clonotype has at least ten counts. This chain joins TRBV7-6 and TRBJ1-1; 7 nucleotides align to TRBD1. This CDR3 has 15 amino acids. V shed 5 bases, J shed 4 bases, and the junction held 10 bases outside the gene matches. The germline gives CDR1 SGHVS, CDR2 FNYEAQ. The CDR3 region has the DNA TGTGCCAGCAGCCTACGACAGGGTAGACGCACTGAAGCTTTCTTT. Encoded protein: CASSLRQGRRTEAFF. The full variable domain, its missing parts supplied by reference TRBV7-6 and TRBJ1-1, is GAGVSQSPRYKVTKRGQDVALRCDPISGHVSLYWYRQALGQGPEFLTYFNYEAQQDKSGLPNDRFSAERPEGSISTLTIQRTEQRDSAMYRCASSLRQGRRTEAFFGQGTRLTVV.

This clonotype was seen only a few times. The V gene is TRBV4-3, the J gene TRBJ2-1; D is undetermined. The V end was cut by 1 base, the J end by 7 bases, with 8 bases between. The CDR3 extends over 13 amino acids. The V gene's germline CDR1 is LGHNA and CDR2 YSLEER. CDR3 bases: TGCGCCAGCAGCCAAGGGACGTGGAATGAGCAGTTCTTC. This sequence encodes CASSQGTWNEQFF.

V and J are TRBV27 and TRBJ2-7, with a tentative D call TRBD1 (5 bases). The germline gives CDR1 MNHEY, CDR2 SMNVEV (reference sequence). The CDR3 length is 14 residues. V was clipped by 4 bases and J by 3 bases, with 13 bases between them. In nucleotides, the CDR3 is TGTGCCAGCAGTTCCGGCAGGGCCCTCTACGAGCAGTACTTC. It codes for CASSSGRALYEQYF.

This clonotype was counted many times. The rearrangement joins TRBV7-8 to TRBJ2-3, with 8 positions matching TRBD1. The CDR3 runs 16 residues. V gave up 4 bases and J gave up 6 bases; unmatched junction bases: 12. Germline V gene sequence: CDR1 SGHVS, CDR2 FQNEAQ. CDR3 DNA sequence: TGTGCCAGCAGCTCAATCGGACAGGGTAATTCGGATACGCAGTATTTT. Encoded protein: CASSSIGQGNSDTQYF.

The chain uses TRBV29-1 and TRBJ2-7, with D tentatively TRBD2 (6 bases). The germline CDR1 and CDR2 sequences are SQVTM and ANQGSEA. This CDR3 spans 14 amino acids. The V gene lost 2 bases and the J gene lost 4 bases, with 15 bases spanning the gap. The CDR3 region is CSVELGRAGYEQYF. Here the CDR3 DNA reads TGCAGCGTTGAATTGGGCAGGGCGGGGTACGAGCAGTACTTC.

This chain links TRBV2 with TRBJ2-3; no reliable D call. V lost 0 bases and J 6 bases, leaving 10 bases between the germline ends. There are 14 residues in the CDR3. CDR1 and CDR2 (germline): SNHLY, FYNNEI. This chain's CDR3 is CASSEALWWDTQYF. CDR3 sequence (DNA): TGTGCCAGCAGTGAAGCCCTCTGGTGGGATACGCAGTATTTT.

This sequence joins TRBV6-2 or TRBV6-3 and TRBJ2-1, with 10 bases identical to TRBD2. There are 14 residues in the CDR3. J gave up 14 bases and V 5 bases, and 12 bases lay outside the gene matches. Germline V gene sequence: CDR1 MNHEY, CDR2 SVGEGT. The CDR3 nucleotides read TGTGCCAGCAGTCCCGGGAGCGGGGGGGTTGGTGAGTTCTTC. Encoded protein: CASSPGSGGVGEFF.

The rearrangement joins TRBV4-1 to TRBJ2-1; TRBD1 is a possible D gene (5 bases). With 0 bases removed from V and 4 bases from J, the gap between germline ends came to 10 bases. The germline V gene has CDR1 MGHRA and CDR2 YSYEKL. The CDR3 has 15 amino acids. The DNA for the CDR3 is TGCGCCAGCAGCCAAGATGCAGGGTCATACAATGAGCAGTTCTTC. Its protein product is CASSQDAGSYNEQFF.

The chain employs TRBV4-1 and TRBJ2-2, with unresolved D. CDR3 length: 12 amino acids. The germline CDR1 and CDR2 sequences are MGHRA and YSYEKL. V dropped 2 bases and J dropped 6 bases, with 4 bases sitting between them. The CDR3 region is CASSQWPGELFF. The CDR3 DNA reads TGCGCCAGCAGCCAATGGCCCGGGGAGCTGTTTTTT.

With regard to this clonotype: A much larger clone lies a single base off, so this may be a read error. The chain carries TRBV7-8 and TRBJ1-5, with unresolved D. This CDR3 has 16 residues. CDR1 is SGHVS, CDR2 FQNEAQ, per germline. This chain's CDR3 is CANSPNVEKFLQPQHF. CDR3 nucleotides: TGTGCCAACAGCCCCAACGTAGAGAAGTTTTTGCAGCCCCAGCATTTT.

This clonotype was found a few times. The CDR3 DNA follows: TGTGCCAGCAGCGTTTCGGACAGGGCTGCGGCAGCTTTCTTT. It specifies CASSVSDRAAAAFF. The chain combines TRBV7-6 with TRBJ1-1; 8 nucleotides line up with TRBD1. This CDR3 is built from 14 residues. The V segment lost 5 bases and the J segment 10 bases; nucleotides outside the gene matches: 12. CDR1 SGHVS and CDR2 FNYEAQ come from the germline V gene.

The J gene is TRBJ1-1, the V gene TRBV7-6; 8 nucleotides match TRBD1. After removal of 6 bases from V and 0 bases from J, the junction contained 12 bases not matched to a gene. The CDR3 is 17 amino acids. Looked up from germline, CDR1 is SGHVS and CDR2 is FNYEAQ. Written as DNA, the CDR3 is TGTGCCAGCAGTTTTTTCCCCCAGGGGGCTTTGAACACTGAAGCTTTCTTT. It encodes CASSFFPQGALNTEAFF.

The J gene is TRBJ1-1, the V gene TRBV19, with no clear D. Germline lookup yields CDR1 LNHDA and CDR2 SQIVND (reference sequence). Trimming removed 2 bases from V and 0 bases from J, with 7 bases in between. This CDR3 is 14 amino acids long. CDR3 sequence: CASSIRGMNTEAFF. The CDR3 region has the DNA TGTGCCAGTAGTATAAGAGGAATGAACACTGAAGCTTTCTTT. Combining the CDR3 with reference TRBV19 and TRBJ1-1 gives the whole variable domain DGGITQSPKYLFRKEGQNVTLSCEQNLNHDAMYWYRQDPGQGLRLIYYSQIVNDFQKGDIAEGYSVSREKKESFPLTVTSAQKNPTAFYLCASSIRGMNTEAFFGQGTRLTVV.

In its sample, this clonotype was seen a few times. The V and J genes are TRBV14 and TRBJ1-1; 10 nucleotides agree with TRBD1. With 1 base clipped from V and 1 base from J, the junction kept 9 bases outside the gene matches. Germline V CDR1 and CDR2: SGHDN, FVKESK. This CDR3 contains 18 residues. For the CDR3, the DNA is TGTGCCAGCAGCCAAGTACTACGGGACAGGGGAGGGAACACTGAAGCTTTCTTT. Translation gives CASSQVLRDRGGNTEAFF.

J is TRBJ2-7 and V is TRBV6-1; D assignment may be TRBD1 or TRBD2 (5 bases each). TRBJ2-1 matches the DNA end more closely, so the J call is doubtful. Germline-derived CDR1 and CDR2 are MNHNS and SASEGT. This CDR3 spans 15 amino acids. CDR3: CASSAGRGTHYEQFF. Here the CDR3 DNA reads TGTGCCAGCAGTGCGGGAAGGGGTACGCACTACGAGCAGTTCTTC.

Ten or more counts support this clonotype. The V and J genes are TRBV25-1 and TRBJ2-7; 10 nucleotides line up with TRBD1. V gave up 4 bases and J gave up 7 bases; unmatched junction bases: 4. CDR1 is MGHDK and CDR2 is SYGVNS in the germline V gene. This CDR3 contains 13 residues. The CDR3 loop reads CASSGQGAGEQYF. In DNA, the CDR3 is TGTGCCAGCAGTGGACAGGGGGCGGGTGAGCAGTACTTC.

Worth noting for this clonotype: A much larger clone sits a single nucleotide away, making a read error possible. The chain carries TRBV7-8 and TRBJ2-1; possible D gene TRBD2, 6 bases. CDR1 is SGHVS and CDR2 is FQNEAQ in the germline V gene. The CDR3 has 14 residues. The CDR3 spells CVTNRETTYNEQFF. The CDR3 nucleotides are TGTGTCACGAACCGGGAGACCACCTACAATGAGCAGTTCTTC.

The chain employs TRBV6-1 and TRBJ2-2; D gene uncertain. The CDR3 length is 14 residues. Germline loops: CDR1 MNHNS, CDR2 SASEGT. V dropped 5 bases and J dropped 2 bases, with 9 bases sitting between them. DNA of the CDR3: TGTGCCAGCAGTATAGCTGATAACACCGGGGAGCTGTTTTTT. This encodes CASSIADNTGELFF.

This clonotype was found a few times. V is TRBV14 and J is TRBJ2-7, with D perhaps matching TRBD1 (5 bases). This CDR3 has 15 residues. The V end lost 1 base, the J end lost 5 bases, and 15 bases lay between the germline ends. Germline V gene sequence: CDR1 SGHDN, CDR2 FVKESK. CDR3 DNA: TGTGCCAGCAGCCAAGTCGACAGCACCCTGGACGAGCAGTACGTC. Translating it yields CASSQVDSTLDEQYV.